These T cell receptor beta chains were read from a single sample in a study of T cells in Graves' hyperthyroidism and ophthalmopathy. Each CDR3 protein gets one entry after TCRdb re-called the multiplex PCR reads with MiXCR. Of a few hundred thousand distinct CDR3 sequences in the sample, 15% to 18% were seen once. The sequenced sample was blood. All receptors come from a young woman with Graves' hyperthyroidism that later progressed to Graves' ophthalmopathy. CDR3s include the opening cysteine and the closing phenylalanine or tryptophan. A D gene is named only where the DNA matches it firmly. Size is stated for part of the rows, as once, few or many counts, or as a class when the clone is expanded.

d_gene: NA
j_gene: TRBJ2-6
v_gene: TRBV18
abundance: NA
CDR3nt: TGTGCCAGCTCACCGGTTGTTGGACTGTTGAGCTCTGGGGCCAACGTCCTGACTTTC
CDR3aa: CASSPVVGLLSSGANVLTF

d_gene: TRBD1
j_gene: TRBJ1-6
v_gene: TRBV30
abundance: many
CDR3nt: TGTGCCTGGAGCATAGGGTCAGGGGGTTCACCCCTCCACTTT
CDR3aa: CAWSIGSGGSPLHF

d_gene: NA
j_gene: TRBJ2-6
v_gene: TRBV11-2
abundance: few
CDR3nt: TGTGCCAGCAGCTTAGACGGGGCCTCTGGGGCCAACGTCCTGACTTTC
CDR3aa: CASSLDGASGANVLTF

d_gene: NA
j_gene: TRBJ2-3
v_gene: TRBV11-2
abundance: NA
CDR3nt: TGTGCCAGCAGCTTAGATCGGGGACGTTTTACGCAGTATTTT
CDR3aa: CASSLDRGRFTQYF

d_gene: NA
j_gene: TRBJ2-4
v_gene: TRBV3-1
abundance: NA
CDR3nt: TGTGCCAGCAGCAGCAGCTCTTGGACAAGCATATATTCACTAGCCAAAAACATTCAGTACTTC
CDR3aa: CASSSSSWTSIYSLAKNIQYF

d_gene: TRBD1
j_gene: TRBJ2-5
v_gene: TRBV10-3
abundance: once
CDR3nt: TGTGCCATCAGTCCGACAGGGGGTGGGCAAGAGACCCAGTACTTC
CDR3aa: CAISPTGGGQETQYF

d_gene: NA
j_gene: TRBJ1-2
v_gene: TRBV6-1
abundance: many
CDR3nt: TGTGCCAGCAGTCGTCTTTCCGGGACAAGCTATGGCTACACCTTC
CDR3aa: CASSRLSGTSYGYTF

d_gene: NA
j_gene: TRBJ2-5
v_gene: TRBV4-3
abundance: NA
CDR3nt: TGCGCCAGCAGCCAAGCACAGGGAAGGGAGGAGACCCAGTACTTC
CDR3aa: CASSQAQGREETQYF

d_gene: NA
j_gene: TRBJ1-5
v_gene: TRBV20-1
abundance: few
CDR3nt: TGCAGTGCTAGGGGGGCAGAGCATCAGCCCCAGCATTTT
CDR3aa: CSARGAEHQPQHF

d_gene: NA
j_gene: TRBJ2-5
v_gene: TRBV6-1
abundance: few
CDR3nt: TGTGCCAGCAATCCCCGGGTAGCGGTTCCCCAAGAGACCCAGTACTTC
CDR3aa: CASNPRVAVPQETQYF

d_gene: NA
j_gene: TRBJ1-1
v_gene: TRBV6-1
abundance: few
CDR3nt: TGTGCCAGCAGTGTGGTTGAAGAGCCGGGTAGGAACACTGAAGCTTTCTTT
CDR3aa: CASSVVEEPGRNTEAFF

d_gene: TRBD1
j_gene: TRBJ2-7
v_gene: TRBV27
abundance: NA
CDR3nt: TGTGCCAGCAGTTTATCCTTGGGACAGTTAACCTACGAGCAGTACTTC
CDR3aa: CASSLSLGQLTYEQYF

d_gene: NA
j_gene: TRBJ1-5
v_gene: TRBV4-3
abundance: NA
CDR3nt: TGCGCCAGCAGCCAAGATCCTGGGAAGGACGGATATAGCAATCAGCCCCAGCATTTT
CDR3aa: CASSQDPGKDGYSNQPQHF

d_gene: TRBD1
j_gene: TRBJ2-1
v_gene: TRBV18
abundance: many
CDR3nt: TGTGCCAGCTCACCGAGCGACAGGGGGCCCTACAATGAGCAGTTCTTC
CDR3aa: CASSPSDRGPYNEQFF

d_gene: NA
j_gene: TRBJ2-3
v_gene: TRBV5-1
abundance: many
CDR3nt: TGCGCCAGCAGCCCCCCAGACACGGCTGGCACAGATACGCAGTATTTT
CDR3aa: CASSPPDTAGTDTQYF

d_gene: NA
j_gene: TRBJ2-7
v_gene: TRBV4-3
abundance: few
CDR3nt: TGCGCCAGCAGCCAAGCTGAGTCCCCCTACGAGCAGTACTTC
CDR3aa: CASSQAESPYEQYF

d_gene: NA
j_gene: TRBJ1-3
v_gene: TRBV10-3
abundance: NA
CDR3nt: TGTGCCATCCGGGCAGGCTCTGGAAACACCATATATTTT
CDR3aa: CAIRAGSGNTIYF

d_gene: NA
j_gene: TRBJ2-7
v_gene: TRBV20-1
abundance: many
CDR3nt: TGCAGTGCTAGAGATCCCATCGGAGGGTACTACGAGCAGTACTTC
CDR3aa: CSARDPIGGYYEQYF

d_gene: NA
j_gene: TRBJ2-7
v_gene: TRBV7-2
abundance: few
CDR3nt: TGTGCCAGCAGCTTAATGGACTCACGCTCCTACGAGCAGTACTTC
CDR3aa: CASSLMDSRSYEQYF

d_gene: TRBD2
j_gene: TRBJ2-2
v_gene: TRBV10-3
abundance: NA
CDR3nt: TGTGCCATCAGTCCGCGGCTAGCGGGAGGGTTTGGGACCGGGGAGCTGTTTTTT
CDR3aa: CAISPRLAGGFGTGELFF

d_gene: NA
j_gene: TRBJ2-7
v_gene: TRBV3-1
abundance: few
CDR3nt: TGTGCCAGCAGCCAAGGCCATTCCGGGACTCTCCACGAGCAGTACTTC
CDR3aa: CASSQGHSGTLHEQYF

d_gene: TRBD2
j_gene: TRBJ2-1
v_gene: TRBV11-2
abundance: many
CDR3nt: TGTGCCAGCAGCGTGATAGCGGGGGCCATAGCTAAGTTCTTC
CDR3aa: CASSVIAGAIAKFF

d_gene: NA
j_gene: TRBJ2-5
v_gene: TRBV20-1
abundance: NA
CDR3nt: TGCAGTGCTAGAGATAGGGGCCGCGGTGTGGAGACCCAGTACTTC
CDR3aa: CSARDRGRGVETQYF

d_gene: NA
j_gene: TRBJ1-3
v_gene: TRBV5-1
abundance: few
CDR3nt: TGCGCCAGCAGCTTGTACAGCGAGGAATCTGGAAACACCATATATTTT
CDR3aa: CASSLYSEESGNTIYF

d_gene: TRBD2
j_gene: TRBJ2-3
v_gene: TRBV5-1
abundance: few
CDR3nt: TGCGCCAGCAGCTTGGTCCTAGCGGGAGGGGATACGCAGTATTTT
CDR3aa: CASSLVLAGGDTQYF

d_gene: TRBD1
j_gene: TRBJ2-5
v_gene: TRBV10-3
abundance: NA
CDR3nt: TGTGCCATCAGTGAGTCTAAGACAGGGGTAAGAGAGACCCAGTACTTC
CDR3aa: CAISESKTGVRETQYF

d_gene: NA
j_gene: TRBJ1-4
v_gene: TRBV28
abundance: many
CDR3nt: TGTGCCACTCAAGGTGAAAAACTGTTTTTT
CDR3aa: CATQGEKLFF

d_gene: NA
j_gene: TRBJ2-3
v_gene: TRBV19
abundance: NA
CDR3nt: TGTGCCAGTAGTATTTGGTCCTCTTCCACAGATACGCAGTATTTT
CDR3aa: CASSIWSSSTDTQYF

d_gene: TRBD2
j_gene: TRBJ2-1
v_gene: TRBV4-1
abundance: NA
CDR3nt: TGCGCCAGCAGCCCCGGACTAGCGGATAGCTACAATGAGCAGTTCTTC
CDR3aa: CASSPGLADSYNEQFF

d_gene: NA
j_gene: TRBJ2-1
v_gene: TRBV3-1
abundance: many
CDR3nt: TGTGCCAGCAGCCAAGTCACCTACAATGAGCAGTTCTTC
CDR3aa: CASSQVTYNEQFF

d_gene: NA
j_gene: TRBJ1-1
v_gene: TRBV6-2/TRBV6-3
abundance: NA
CDR3nt: TGTGCCAGCAGAAACACAGCTATGAACACTGAAGCTTTCTTT
CDR3aa: CASRNTAMNTEAFF

d_gene: TRBD2
j_gene: TRBJ2-3
v_gene: TRBV5-8
abundance: many
CDR3nt: TGTGCCAGCAAGTCCAGCGGGACCACAGATACGCAGTATTTT
CDR3aa: CASKSSGTTDTQYF

d_gene: TRBD1
j_gene: TRBJ1-2
v_gene: TRBV7-9
abundance: many
CDR3nt: TGTGCCAGCAGCTTGGGACAGGGTTGGGGAAACTATGGCTACACCTTC
CDR3aa: CASSLGQGWGNYGYTF

d_gene: NA
j_gene: TRBJ2-1
v_gene: TRBV20-1
abundance: NA
CDR3nt: TGCAGTGCTCTCTTACGGGCGGGCCCCGACAATGAGCAGTTCTTC
CDR3aa: CSALLRAGPDNEQFF

d_gene: NA
j_gene: TRBJ2-3
v_gene: TRBV20-1
abundance: many
CDR3nt: TGCAGTGCTAGAGTGCCGGCTCCAGATACGCAGTATTTT
CDR3aa: CSARVPAPDTQYF